This T cell receptor (beta chain) is from a study of cytomegalovirus exposure and HLA in healthy donors. General study findings and limits: An analysis done earlier found most TCR beta V segments productive about 90% or about 30% of the time. A classifier reportedly called cytomegalovirus status with high sensitivity and specificity. Whilst most TCR sequences proved rare, a subset of public TCRs occurred across many donors.

This CDR3 comprises 12 residues. V dropped 7 bases and J dropped 5 bases, with 10 bases sitting between them. Germline V gene lookup returns CDR1 SEHNR and CDR2 FQNEAQ (reference sequence). The study ran its PCR with 60 Vbeta and 13 Jbeta primers. Sequencing was performed with immunoSEQ multiplex PCR; in TCRdb, only in-frame clones are kept and a portion is missing. The table for this sample gives roughly 53,000 clones. About this clone itself: Its antigen is not known.

The sample taken for sequencing was PBMCs. This receptor was taken from a man aged 18 to 29 in good health and CMV-seropositive. The chain is built from TRBV7-9 and TRBJ2-3; D is unresolved. The CDR3 nucleotides read TGTGCCAGCATTCCCCTACGAGATACGCAGTATTTT. Translating gives CASIPLRDTQYF.